The 24 T cell receptor beta chains given below trace back to one sample, sequenced in a study of brain T cells in children with intractable seizures (dated by TCRdb to the early 2020s). The time point label for this specimen denotes: blood from clinic visit 5 months post-surgery; TSC patient then seizure free. Libraries were prepared through the immunoSEQ multiplex PCR assay. The table was pulled from immuneACCESS by TCRdb, which kept in-frame rearrangements only. Such tables lose some clones; where checked, under half of the loss comes from unresolved V genes, and the rest has no known cause. For this sample there are 300,000 to 400,000 clones; over 85% appear just once. The leading ten clones occupy 5.7% of the sample. The input for sequencing was peripheral blood, taken roughly 5 months after surgery. These receptor sequences come from a boy in the first two years of life with tuberous sclerosis and intractable seizures.

The chain couples TRBV7-3 to TRBJ2-6, with TRBD1 matching 11 bases. The CDR3 is made up of 18 amino acids. The germline V gene encodes CDR1 SGHTA and CDR2 FQGTGA. Trimming took 4 bases from V and 2 from J; bases not matched to a gene: 7. CDR3 nucleotide sequence: TGTGCCAGCAGCTCATTACCGGGACAGGGGGCTGGGGCCAACGTCCTGACTTTC. Protein product: CASSSLPGQGAGANVLTF.

This clone was detected once. The chain combines TRBV5-6 with TRBJ2-1; D ambiguous. The germline CDR1 and CDR2 sequences are SGHDT and YYEEEE. V dropped 3 bases and J dropped 0 bases, with 10 bases sitting between them. This CDR3 comprises 15 residues. CDR3 residues: CASSWRLISYNEQFF. The CDR3 region has the DNA TGTGCCAGCAGCTGGCGACTTATCTCCTACAATGAGCAGTTCTTC. Based on the CDR3 plus reference TRBV5-6 and TRBJ2-1, the full variable domain is DAGVTQSPTHLIKTRGQQVTLRCSPKSGHDTVSWYQQALGQGPQFIFQYYEEEERQRGNFPDRFSGHQFPNYSSELNVNALLLGDSALYLCASSWRLISYNEQFFGPGTRLTVL.

This chain joins TRBV30 and TRBJ1-3; D perhaps matches TRBD1 (5 bases). Germline CDR1 GTSNPN, CDR2 SVGIG (reference sequence). This CDR3 comprises 12 residues. Trimming shortened V by 4 bases and J by 10 bases, and 14 bases separated the two germline ends. Written as DNA, the CDR3 is TGTGCCTGGAACGGGGGAGGACGGACCATATATTTT. Protein sequence: CAWNGGGRTIYF.

The chain employs TRBV6-5 and TRBJ1-2; 9 nucleotides agree with TRBD1. This CDR3 is 12 amino acids long. V was clipped by 6 bases and J by 6 bases; unmatched bases: 2. Germline V gene data show CDR1 as MNHEY and CDR2 as SVGAGI. The CDR3 loop is CASRGQGDGYTF. The CDR3 DNA is TGTGCCAGCAGGGGACAGGGCGATGGCTACACCTTC.

DNA for the CDR3: TGTGCCAGCAGCCAAGGCCAATACAATGAGCAGTTCTTC. As protein: CASSQGQYNEQFF. The rearrangement links TRBV14 to TRBJ2-1; D unclear. The CDR3 covers 13 residues. With 1 base removed from V and 4 bases from J, the gap between germline ends came to 5 bases. Looked up from germline, CDR1 is SGHDN and CDR2 is FVKESK.

V usage is TRBV9 and J usage is TRBJ1-2; 7 bases are a match to TRBD1. CDR3 length equals 15 residues. Germline V lookup: CDR1 SGDLS, CDR2 YYNGEE. Germline trimming cut 4 bases from V and 0 bases from J; bases unmatched to any gene: 6. Here the CDR3 reads CASSPGTATNYGYTF. In DNA form, the CDR3 reads TGTGCCAGCAGCCCAGGGACAGCAACTAACTATGGCTACACCTTC.

In nucleotides, the CDR3 is TGTGCCAGCAGACAGGGGGATTCACCCCTCCACTTT. Its protein is CASRQGDSPLHF. V and J are TRBV7-9 and TRBJ1-6; 8 bases are shared with TRBD1. Per germline, CDR1 SEHNR and CDR2 FQNEAQ (reference sequence). The length of the CDR3 is 12 residues. After removal of 6 bases from V and 8 bases from J, the junction contained 0 bases not matched to a gene.

This clone was observed a few times. The chain combines TRBV4-1 with TRBJ2-2; D may be TRBD1 or TRBD2 (5 bases each). Germline-derived CDR1 and CDR2 are MGHRA and YSYEKL. Trimming removed 5 bases from V and 1 base from J, with 17 bases in between. This CDR3 is 17 amino acids long. The CDR3 bases are TGCGCCAGCAGCTACCGGGACGGAGGCAAGAACACCGGGGAGCTGTTTTTT. Translating it yields CASSYRDGGKNTGELFF.

The V call is TRBV30, the J call TRBJ2-3; 8 bases are shared with TRBD2. The germline gives CDR1 GTSNPN, CDR2 SVGIG (reference sequence). V was pared by 4 bases and J by 2 bases, with 5 bases of the junction left unmatched. This CDR3 region has 14 residues. The CDR3 reads CAWTSGSATDTQYF. CDR3 in DNA: TGTGCCTGGACCAGCGGGAGCGCCACAGATACGCAGTATTTT.

CDR3 DNA sequence: TGTGCCAGTAGCTCCGGGGTAACTGAAGCTTTCTTT. It translates to CASSSGVTEAFF. The chain joins TRBV19 to TRBJ1-1; D is unclear. Deletions cut 6 bases from V and 5 bases from J, with 10 bases between. The CDR3 loop spans 12 amino acids. Germline values: CDR1 LNHDA, CDR2 SQIVND (reference sequence).

V is TRBV13 and J is TRBJ2-7; 7 nucleotides match TRBD2. The CDR3 is 15 residues long. Germline V CDR1 and CDR2: PRHDT, FYEKMQ (reference sequence). V trimming: 0 bases; J trimming: 4 bases; junction bases outside the gene matches: 6. The CDR3 DNA reads as TGTGCCAGCAGCTTAGGCCGAGGACTAGTATACGAGCAGTACTTC. Protein sequence: CASSLGRGLVYEQYF.

The chain uses TRBV10-1 and TRBJ2-1; the match to TRBD2 covers 7 bases. The germline CDR1 and CDR2 sequences are WNHNN and SYGVQD (reference sequence). The CDR3 runs to 20 residues. Losses at the gene ends were 0 bases for V and 3 bases for J; bases not matched to a gene: 17. CDR3 loop: CASSESIWELGEGRYNEQFF. The CDR3 DNA sequence: TGCGCCAGCAGTGAGTCGATATGGGAATTGGGGGAGGGCCGCTACAATGAGCAGTTCTTC.

The chain employs TRBV7-6 and TRBJ1-2, with 8 bases aligning to TRBD1. The CDR3 is made up of 17 amino acids. J lost 4 bases, V lost 1 base, and 11 bases had no gene match. The germline V gene encodes CDR1 SGHVS and CDR2 FNYEAQ. CDR3 residues: CASSLDEVDRGPYGYTF. The CDR3 region has the DNA TGTGCCAGCAGCTTAGATGAAGTTGACAGGGGTCCCTATGGCTACACCTTC.

The gene calls are TRBV7-2 and TRBJ1-1; D not certain. The V and J ends lost 5 bases and 0 bases respectively, with 13 bases between them. CDR1 and CDR2 (germline): SGHTA, FQGNSA. This CDR3 is built from 15 residues. CDR3 bases: TGTGCCAGCAGCCCAGGAATCGGTCTGAACACTGAAGCTTTCTTT. It specifies CASSPGIGLNTEAFF.

The chain is built from TRBV3-1 (or the pseudogene TRBV3-2) and TRBJ2-3, with D perhaps matching TRBD2 (6 bases). This CDR3 has 16 residues. In germline, CDR1 is LGHDT, CDR2 YNNKEL (reference sequence). Trimming removed 4 bases from V and 5 bases from J, with 19 bases in between. The CDR3 DNA reads TGTGCCAGCAGCCCAGGGCGGGGTCGGGTTGGAGATACGCAGTATTTT. Protein sequence: CASSPGRGRVGDTQYF.

This chain joins TRBV7-2 and TRBJ2-2, with TRBD1 identical over 11 bases. From germline, CDR1 is SGHTA and CDR2 FQGNSA. V was pared by 6 bases and J by 4 bases, with 4 bases of the junction left unmatched. The CDR3 totals 15 residues. This chain's CDR3 is CASRRDRGGTGELFF. In DNA, the CDR3 is TGTGCCAGCAGGCGGGACAGGGGGGGCACCGGGGAGCTGTTTTTT.

The rearrangement uses TRBV7-2 and TRBJ2-2, with 14 bases lining up with TRBD2. J was trimmed by 1 base and V by 2 bases; bases with no gene match: 3. The CDR3 length is 18 residues. Per the germline V gene, CDR1 is SGHTA and CDR2 is FQGNSA. The CDR3 DNA reads TGTGCCAGCAGCTTAAGGACTAGCGGGGGGTGGAACACCGGGGAGCTGTTTTTT. Its translation: CASSLRTSGGWNTGELFF.

V and J are TRBV21-1 and TRBJ1-5; the D call in the table, TRBD1, was not verified against the DNA. TRBV21-1 is a listed pseudogene. This CDR3 is 12 amino acids long. CDR3 sequence: CASSPKYQPQHF. In nucleotides, the CDR3 is TGTGCCAGCAGCCCAAAATATCAGCCCCAGCATTTT.

The chain joins TRBV13 to TRBJ2-7, with 12 nucleotides matching TRBD2. The CDR3 totals 16 residues. J was trimmed by 6 bases and V by 5 bases; bases with no gene match: 11. Per germline, CDR1 PRHDT and CDR2 FYEKMQ (reference sequence). The CDR3: CASSPATSGRFSEQYF. The DNA of the CDR3 is TGTGCCAGCAGCCCAGCAACTAGCGGGAGGTTTAGCGAGCAGTACTTC. Full variable domain (outside the CDR3, taken from reference TRBV13 and TRBJ2-7): AAGVIQSPRHLIKEKRETATLKCYPIPRHDTVYWYQQGPGQDPQFLISFYEKMQSDKGSIPDRFSAQQFSDYHSELNMSSLELGDSALYFCASSPATSGRFSEQYFGPGTRLTVT.

The rearrangement uses TRBV7-6 and TRBJ1-2; D remains ambiguous. The germline V and J ends were trimmed by 4 bases and 0 bases, with 21 bases remaining between them. The length of the CDR3 is 18 residues. Germline CDR1 reads SGHVS; CDR2 reads FNYEAQ. CDR3 nucleotide sequence: TGTGCCAGCAGCTCGACCCCACCGACTTCTGCTCCTAACTATGGCTACACCTTC. It encodes CASSSTPPTSAPNYGYTF.

The rearrangement links TRBV10-2 to TRBJ2-7, with D possibly matching TRBD2 (5 bases). In germline, CDR1 is WSHSY, CDR2 SAAADI. Trimming pared 0 bases from V and 2 bases from J, leaving 14 bases between. The CDR3 totals 16 residues. The CDR3 reads CASSESSGGPTYEQYF. DNA of the CDR3: TGCGCCAGCAGTGAGTCGAGTGGAGGACCCACCTACGAGCAGTACTTC.

The chain carries TRBV7-9 and TRBJ1-2, with D unresolved. Looked up from germline, CDR1 is SEHNR and CDR2 is FQNEAQ (reference sequence). Trimming removed 2 bases from V and 6 bases from J, with 13 bases in between. The CDR3 is made up of 14 amino acids. For the CDR3, the DNA is TGTGCCAGCAGCTTACCCATCGTACCTAATGGCTACACCTTC. It specifies CASSLPIVPNGYTF.

The V gene is TRBV3-1 (or the pseudogene TRBV3-2), the J gene TRBJ1-4; D is undetermined. The CDR3 has 16 residues. In germline, CDR1 is LGHDT, CDR2 YNNKEL (reference sequence). V lost 4 bases to trimming and J lost 0 bases, with 12 bases between them. The CDR3 DNA is TGTGCCAGCAGCCCCGGGAACCATCCAACTAATGAAAAACTGTTTTTT. It encodes CASSPGNHPTNEKLFF.

This clone occurred a few times. The chain combines TRBV9 with TRBJ1-6; tentative D call: TRBD1 (6 bases). Germline CDR1 SGDLS, CDR2 YYNGEE. The V and J ends lost 0 bases and 10 bases respectively, with 14 bases between them. The CDR3 runs 15 residues. The CDR3 nucleotides read TGTGCCAGCAGCGTAGATTCAGGGCAGGGGTCACCCCTCCACTTT. Amino acid sequence: CASSVDSGQGSPLHF.